This T cell receptor (beta chain) was found in a study of Ad26.COV2.S vaccination and SARS-CoV-2 variants. Whole-study results and caveats: Non-spike TCR breadth did not differ much between vaccine and placebo recipients. Breadth and depth estimates from TCRs may understate total T cell responses. Once vaccination had occurred, spike-specific CD8+ and CD4+ T cell responses reportedly showed substantial breadth.

About this clone: What it binds is unknown.

Clones were read by immunoSEQ multiplex PCR, and TCRdb kept only the in-frame ones, dropping some. The repertoire holds around 100,000 clones, with around 82% as singletons. CDR1 is MDHEN and CDR2 is SYDVKM in the germline V gene. The CDR3 has 16 amino acids. V was shortened by 2 bases and J by 0 bases, with 10 bases between the two germline ends. The sample here was peripheral blood, taken after recovery from COVID-19. V usage is TRBV28 and J usage is TRBJ2-2, with D uncertain. The TCR was taken from a human donor who had recovered from COVID-19. CDR3 loop: CASSLIDVANTGELFF. The CDR3, as DNA: TGTGCCAGCAGTTTAATCGACGTTGCGAACACCGGGGAGCTGTTTTTT.